This record concerns one T cell receptor beta chain sequence. TCRdb's copy holds only in-frame clones and misses some; the assay was immunoSEQ multiplex PCR. The sample yields 81,000 or so clones, around 90% seen once. The data belong to a study of OX40 agonist ivuxolimab in advanced cancers. Study at large: At doses from 0.01 to 10 mg/kg, patients were given intravenous ivuxolimab every 2 weeks. The diagnoses of dose-escalation patients were hepatocellular carcinoma, melanoma, renal cell or head and neck cancer. Prior therapy, whether anti-PD-1, anti-PD-L1 or anti-CTLA-4, was allowed, and approximately 37% had some.

Source: CD4+ or CD8+ T cells sorted from blood, taken in a trial of the OX40 agonist ivuxolimab. The origin of this receptor is an adult with an advanced solid tumor such as melanoma, head and neck, liver or kidney cancer.

As DNA, the CDR3 is TGTGCCAGCAGTGAACCCACAAATGGCCATGGCTACACCTTC. Translation gives CASSEPTNGHGYTF. The chain combines TRBV25-1 with TRBJ1-2; D is ambiguous. Trimming cost V 2 bases and J 6 bases, with 13 bases left between them. Looked up from germline, CDR1 is MGHDK and CDR2 is SYGVNS. This CDR3 region has 14 residues.